Sequencing of this TCR beta chain was carried out in a study of cytomegalovirus exposure and HLA in healthy donors. Study-level findings and limits: Associated with cytomegalovirus, according to the listing, were 150 to 200 TCR beta chains. Beyond CMV serostatus, there was no information to go on about immune exposure.

V was trimmed by 6 bases and J by 8 bases, leaving 14 bases between them. This CDR3 is built from 13 residues. Germline assignment: CDR1 KGHSH and CDR2 LQKENI. This clone was picked up a small number of times. Its antigen is still unknown. Primers: 60 Vbeta forward and 13 Jbeta reverse. Some clones are missing from TCRdb's copy, which holds only in-frame ones; the method was immunoSEQ multiplex PCR. The repertoire holds fewer than 200,000 clones, with 70% to 85% as singletons. The chain carries TRBV18 and TRBJ1-5; D ambiguous. This TCR was sampled from a woman in her forties in good health and CMV-seronegative. Source material: PBMCs. CDR3 residues: CASSAGVWEPQHF. The DNA for the CDR3 is TGTGCCAGCTCTGCCGGGGTTTGGGAGCCCCAGCATTTT.